This is a list of T cell receptor beta chains from one sample in a study of blood T cells in healthy people across ages. TCRdb re-called the 5' RACE reads with MiXCR, one entry per CDR3 protein. The sample records around 1,700,000 distinct CDR3 sequences, 28% being singletons. The sequenced material came from blood. These receptors were obtained from a woman younger than 45 in good health. Each CDR3 is given with its conserved first and last residue. A D gene is named only where the DNA matches it firmly. Clone size, where shown, is once, few, many, or a class for clones that have expanded.

cdr3_aa cdr3_nt clone_size j_call v_call d_call
CSVTQTGTYGYTF TGCAGCGTCACCCAGACAGGCACCTATGGCTACACCTTC many TRBJ1-2 TRBV29-1 NA
CASSQGRNTQYF TGTGCCAGCAGTCAAGGACGTAATACGCAGTATTTT many TRBJ2-3 TRBV28 NA
CASSVQATNEKLFF TGTGCCAGCAGCGTACAAGCAACTAATGAAAAACTGTTTTTT NA TRBJ1-4 TRBV9 NA
CSARDTTSDTDTQYF TGCAGTGCTAGAGATACCACCTCCGACACAGATACGCAGTATTTT NA TRBJ2-3 TRBV20-1 NA
CASSLGPPRTGLSYEQYF TGCGCCAGCAGCTTGGGCCCACCGAGGACAGGGCTCTCCTACGAGCAGTACTTC NA TRBJ2-7 TRBV5-1 TRBD1
CASSSPPDGAGGYNEQFF TGTGCCAGCAGTTCCCCCCCTGACGGAGCGGGGGGGTACAATGAGCAGTTCTTC once TRBJ2-1 TRBV28 TRBD2
CASSLVQSNEKLFF TGTGCCAGCAGCTTAGTACAAAGTAATGAAAAACTGTTTTTT few TRBJ1-4 TRBV7-2 NA
CASSLFLDSYGYTF TGTGCCAGCAGCTTGTTTCTGGACAGCTATGGCTACACCTTC NA TRBJ1-2 TRBV5-5 NA
CASGPGQGKNTEAFF TGTGCTAGTGGTCCCGGACAGGGCAAAAACACTGAAGCTTTCTTT once TRBJ1-1 TRBV12-5 TRBD1
CASSPPDYEQYF TGTGCCAGCAGCCCCCCAGACTACGAGCAGTACTTC many TRBJ2-7 TRBV7-2 NA
CASSSGQVKEAFF TGTGCCAGCAGCTCCGGACAGGTCAAGGAAGCTTTCTTT NA TRBJ1-1 TRBV9 TRBD1
CASSQHPPLHF TGTGCCAGCAGCCAACATCCCCCCCTCCACTTT many TRBJ1-6 TRBV7-9 NA
CASSGQGQGTRTSNSYEQYF TGCGCCAGCAGCGGCCAAGGACAGGGGACCCGTACCTCCAACTCCTACGAGCAGTACTTC NA TRBJ2-7 TRBV5-1 TRBD1
CASSFSRTPGDTQYF TGTGCCAGCAGCTTTAGCCGGACACCAGGGGATACGCAGTATTTT NA TRBJ2-3 TRBV7-9 NA
CASTGGGRRGYTF TGTGCCAGCACAGGAGGGGGGCGAAGAGGCTACACCTTC NA TRBJ1-2 TRBV12-3/TRBV12-4 NA
CASSLGTAETQYF TGTGCCAGCAGTCTCGGGACCGCAGAGACCCAGTACTTC many TRBJ2-5 TRBV12-3/TRBV12-4 NA